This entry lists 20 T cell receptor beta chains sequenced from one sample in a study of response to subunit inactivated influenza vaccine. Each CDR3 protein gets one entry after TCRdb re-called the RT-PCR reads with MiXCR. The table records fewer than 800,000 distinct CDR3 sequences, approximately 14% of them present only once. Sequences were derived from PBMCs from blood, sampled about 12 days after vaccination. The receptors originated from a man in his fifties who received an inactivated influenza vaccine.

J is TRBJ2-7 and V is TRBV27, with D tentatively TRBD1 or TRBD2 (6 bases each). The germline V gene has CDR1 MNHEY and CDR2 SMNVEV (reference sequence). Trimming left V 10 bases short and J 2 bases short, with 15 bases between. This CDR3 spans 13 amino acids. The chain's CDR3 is CATRRGRTYEQYF. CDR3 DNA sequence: TGTGCCACCCGAAGGGGGAGGACCTACGAGCAGTACTTC.

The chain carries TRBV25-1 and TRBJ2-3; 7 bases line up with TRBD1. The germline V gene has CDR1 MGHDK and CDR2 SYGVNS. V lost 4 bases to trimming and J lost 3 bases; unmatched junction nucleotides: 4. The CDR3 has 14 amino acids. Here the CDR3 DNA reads TGTGCCAGCAGTGCTGGGGGACAGACAGATACGCAGTATTTT. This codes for CASSAGGQTDTQYF.

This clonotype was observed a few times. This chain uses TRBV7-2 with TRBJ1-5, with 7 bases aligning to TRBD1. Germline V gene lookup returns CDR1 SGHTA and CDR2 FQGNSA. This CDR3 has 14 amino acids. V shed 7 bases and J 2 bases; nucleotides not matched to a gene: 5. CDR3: CASTITGGNQPQHF. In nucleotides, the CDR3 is TGTGCCAGCACCATTACAGGGGGCAATCAGCCCCAGCATTTT.

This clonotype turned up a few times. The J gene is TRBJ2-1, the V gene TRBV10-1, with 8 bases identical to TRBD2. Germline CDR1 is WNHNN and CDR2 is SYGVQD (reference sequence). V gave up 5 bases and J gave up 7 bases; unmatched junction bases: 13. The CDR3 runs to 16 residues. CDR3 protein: CASSSTNGGARNEQFF. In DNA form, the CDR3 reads TGCGCCAGCAGTAGTACTAACGGGGGGGCCCGGAATGAGCAGTTCTTC.

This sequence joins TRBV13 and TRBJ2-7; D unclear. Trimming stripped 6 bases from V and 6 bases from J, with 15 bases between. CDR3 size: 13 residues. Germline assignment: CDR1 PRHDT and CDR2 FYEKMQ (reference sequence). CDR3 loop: CASSTYGSGEQYF. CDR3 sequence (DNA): TGTGCCAGCAGTACTTACGGATCTGGCGAGCAGTACTTC.

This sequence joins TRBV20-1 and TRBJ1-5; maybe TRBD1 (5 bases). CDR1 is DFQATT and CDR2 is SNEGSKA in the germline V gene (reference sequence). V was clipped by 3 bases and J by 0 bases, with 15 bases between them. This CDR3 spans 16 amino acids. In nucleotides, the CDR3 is TGCAGTGCTAGGGGACCGGTGGCATATAGCAATCAGCCCCAGCATTTT. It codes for CSARGPVAYSNQPQHF.

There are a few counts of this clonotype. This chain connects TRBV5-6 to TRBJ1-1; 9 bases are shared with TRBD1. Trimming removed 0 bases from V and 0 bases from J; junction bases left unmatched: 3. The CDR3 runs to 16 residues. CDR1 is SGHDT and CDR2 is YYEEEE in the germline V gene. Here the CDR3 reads CASSLGQGGMNTEAFF. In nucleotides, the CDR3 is TGTGCCAGCAGCTTGGGACAGGGGGGGATGAACACTGAAGCTTTCTTT.

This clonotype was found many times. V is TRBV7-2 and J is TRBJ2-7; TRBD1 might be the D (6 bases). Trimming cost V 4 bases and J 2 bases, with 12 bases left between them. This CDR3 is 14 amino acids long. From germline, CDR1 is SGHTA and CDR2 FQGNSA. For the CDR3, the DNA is TGTGCCAGCAGCTACATGGACAGAACCTACGAGCAGTACTTC. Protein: CASSYMDRTYEQYF.

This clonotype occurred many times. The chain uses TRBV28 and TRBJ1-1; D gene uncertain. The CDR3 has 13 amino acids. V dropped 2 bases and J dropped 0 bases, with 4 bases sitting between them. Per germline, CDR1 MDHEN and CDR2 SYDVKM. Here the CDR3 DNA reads TGTGCCAGCAGTTTACATATGAACACTGAAGCTTTCTTT. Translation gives CASSLHMNTEAFF.

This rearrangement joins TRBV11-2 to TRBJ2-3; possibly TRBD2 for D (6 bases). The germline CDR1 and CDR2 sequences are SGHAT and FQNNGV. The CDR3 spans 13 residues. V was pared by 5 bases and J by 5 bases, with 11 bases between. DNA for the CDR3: TGTGCCAGCAGCATCGGACTAAGAGATACGCAGTATTTT. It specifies CASSIGLRDTQYF.

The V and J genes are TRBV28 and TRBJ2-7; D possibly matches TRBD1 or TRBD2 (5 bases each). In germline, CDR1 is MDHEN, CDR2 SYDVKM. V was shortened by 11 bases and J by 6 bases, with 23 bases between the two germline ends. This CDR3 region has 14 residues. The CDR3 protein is CASQTVHLRGEQYF. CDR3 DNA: TGTGCCTCCCAAACGGTACACCTGAGGGGCGAGCAGTACTTC.

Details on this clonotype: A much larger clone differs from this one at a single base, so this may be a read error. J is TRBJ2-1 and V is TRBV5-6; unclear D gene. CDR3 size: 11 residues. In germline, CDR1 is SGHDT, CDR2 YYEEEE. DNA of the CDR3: TGTGCCAGCAGCTTGGTTCATGAGCTGTTCTTC. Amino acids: CASSLVHELFF.

The CDR3 sequence: CASSTGTARELFF. The CDR3 DNA reads TGTGCCAGCAGTACCGGGACAGCGAGGGAGCTGTTTTTT. The gene calls are TRBV12-3 or TRBV12-4 and TRBJ2-2, with 7 bases matching TRBD1. This CDR3 comprises 13 residues. Losses at the gene ends were 5 bases for V and 9 bases for J; bases not matched to a gene: 6.

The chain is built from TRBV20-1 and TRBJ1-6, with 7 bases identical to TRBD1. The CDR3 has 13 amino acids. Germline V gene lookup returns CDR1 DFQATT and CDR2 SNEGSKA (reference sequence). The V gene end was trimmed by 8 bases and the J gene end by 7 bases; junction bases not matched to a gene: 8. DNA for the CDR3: TGCAGTTTCCCGGGCAGGGGGAATTCACCCCTCCACTTT. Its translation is CSFPGRGNSPLHF.

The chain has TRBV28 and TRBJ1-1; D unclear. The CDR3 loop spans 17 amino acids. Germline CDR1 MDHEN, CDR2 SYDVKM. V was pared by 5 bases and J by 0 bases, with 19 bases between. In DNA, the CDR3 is TGTGCCAGCAGTCTGACCCGCGGGAGGTTGCTGAACACTGAAGCTTTCTTT. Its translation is CASSLTRGRLLNTEAFF.

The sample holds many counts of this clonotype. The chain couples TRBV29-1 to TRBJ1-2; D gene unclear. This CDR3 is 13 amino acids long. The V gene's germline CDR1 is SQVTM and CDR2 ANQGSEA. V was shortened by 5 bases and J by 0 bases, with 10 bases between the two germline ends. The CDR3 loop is CSVFSPTNYGYTF. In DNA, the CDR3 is TGCAGCGTTTTTTCGCCTACTAACTATGGCTACACCTTC.

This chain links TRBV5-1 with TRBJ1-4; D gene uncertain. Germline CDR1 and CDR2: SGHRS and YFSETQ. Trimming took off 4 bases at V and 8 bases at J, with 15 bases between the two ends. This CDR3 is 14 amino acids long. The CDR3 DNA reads TGCGCCAGCAGCCTCGGACCCCGGGAGGAAAAACTGTTTTTT. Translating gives CASSLGPREEKLFF.

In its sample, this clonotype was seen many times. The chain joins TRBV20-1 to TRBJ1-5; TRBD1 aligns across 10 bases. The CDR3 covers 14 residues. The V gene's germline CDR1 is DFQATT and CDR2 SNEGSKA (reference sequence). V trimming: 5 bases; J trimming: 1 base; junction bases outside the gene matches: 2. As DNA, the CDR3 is TGCAGTGCTCGACAGGGGGCCAGCAATCAGCCCCAGCATTTT. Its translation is CSARQGASNQPQHF.

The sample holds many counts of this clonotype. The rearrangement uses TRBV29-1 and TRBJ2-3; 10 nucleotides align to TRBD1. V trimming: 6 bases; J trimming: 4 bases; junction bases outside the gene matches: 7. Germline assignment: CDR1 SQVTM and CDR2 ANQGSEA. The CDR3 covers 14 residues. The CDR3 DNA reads TGCAGCGTAACCGGGACAGGGGTAGCAGATACGCAGTATTTT. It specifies CSVTGTGVADTQYF.

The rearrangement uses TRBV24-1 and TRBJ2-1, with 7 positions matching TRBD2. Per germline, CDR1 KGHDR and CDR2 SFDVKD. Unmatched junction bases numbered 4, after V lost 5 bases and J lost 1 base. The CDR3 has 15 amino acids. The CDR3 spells CATSGGSGSYNEQFF. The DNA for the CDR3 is TGTGCCACCAGTGGCGGGAGTGGGTCCTACAATGAGCAGTTCTTC.